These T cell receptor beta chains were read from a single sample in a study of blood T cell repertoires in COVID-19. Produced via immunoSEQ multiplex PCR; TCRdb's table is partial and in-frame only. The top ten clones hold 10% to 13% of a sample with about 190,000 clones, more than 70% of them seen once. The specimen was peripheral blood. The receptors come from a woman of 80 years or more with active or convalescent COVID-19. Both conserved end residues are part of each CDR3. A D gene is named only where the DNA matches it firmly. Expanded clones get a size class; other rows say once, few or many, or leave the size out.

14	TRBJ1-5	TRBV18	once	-	CASSPPGGNQPQHF	TGTGCCAGCTCACCACCAGGGGGCAATCAGCCCCAGCATTTT
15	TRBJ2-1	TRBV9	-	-	CASSVEGESYNEQFF	TGTGCCAGCAGCGTAGAGGGGGAATCCTACAATGAGCAGTTCTTC
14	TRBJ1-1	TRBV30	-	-	CAWSVRAGKGEAFF	TGTGCCTGGAGTGTAAGGGCAGGGAAAGGTGAAGCTTTCTTT
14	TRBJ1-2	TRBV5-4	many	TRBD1	CASRRTGGWYGYTF	TGTGCCAGCAGACGGACAGGGGGATGGTATGGCTACACCTTC
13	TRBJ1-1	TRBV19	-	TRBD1	CASNNRGLTEAFF	TGTGCCAGTAATAACAGGGGGCTTACTGAAGCTTTCTTT
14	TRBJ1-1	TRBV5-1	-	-	CASRFLTGNTEAFF	TGCGCCAGCAGATTTCTAACAGGGAACACTGAAGCTTTCTTT
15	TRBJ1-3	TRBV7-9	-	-	CASSLAWSSGNTIYF	TGTGCCAGCAGCTTAGCATGGAGCTCTGGAAACACCATATATTTT
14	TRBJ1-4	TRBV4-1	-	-	CASSRYRVGEKLFF	TGCGCCAGCAGCCGGTACAGGGTTGGAGAAAAACTGTTTTTT
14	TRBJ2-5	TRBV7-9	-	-	CASSRGASKETQYF	TGTGCCAGCAGCCGGGGGGCTAGCAAGGAGACCCAGTACTTC
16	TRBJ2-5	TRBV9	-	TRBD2	CASSVWTSGIQETQYF	TGTGCCAGCAGCGTTTGGACTAGCGGGATACAAGAGACCCAGTACTTC